The clone carrying this TCR beta chain was recorded a few times. Its antigen is not known. The sample belongs to a study of blood T cells in healthy people across ages. Study context: About one barcoded beta molecule per two T cells came from capture by template switching.

This CDR3 region has 20 residues. The germline V gene has CDR1 MGHRA and CDR2 YSYEKL. V was clipped by 0 bases and J by 0 bases; unmatched bases: 11. Next came a second PCR, run for about 6 to 11 cycles, which used a sample-barcoded 5' primer along with a J-beta primer mix. TCRdb analysed the 5' RACE reads with MiXCR anew, one entry per CDR3 protein. The top ten clones hold about 18% of a sample with roughly 570,000 distinct CDR3 sequences, 27% of them seen once. Study results and caveats: The study found more naive CD4+ cells and higher diversity in long-lived than aged donors.

The rearrangement uses TRBV4-1 and TRBJ2-4; 10 nucleotides align to TRBD2. The source is a woman in her seventies in good health. Sequencing input: blood. The CDR3 sequence: CASSQDWASGGKIAKNIQYF. CDR3 nucleotide sequence: TGCGCCAGCAGCCAAGATTGGGCTAGCGGGGGTAAAATAGCCAAAAACATTCAGTACTTC.